The sequence of this T cell receptor (beta chain) was determined in a study of blood T cell repertoires in COVID-19. Whole-study context: Collection of acute and convalescent COVID-19 samples took place in the United States, Italy and Spain.

As for this clone: The sample holds other DNA sequences that translate to the same CDR3.

Clones were sequenced by immunoSEQ multiplex PCR, and TCRdb holds only the in-frame ones, with some missing. This sample has roughly 210,000 clones, with 88% found just once. The sequencing sample was made of peripheral blood. The clonotype was recovered from a man aged 65-85 years with acute or convalescent COVID-19.

The CDR3 here is CASSVGPGSYEQYF. CDR3 DNA: TGTGCCAGCAGCGTAGGGCCAGGCTCCTACGAGCAGTACTTC. This sequence joins TRBV9 and TRBJ2-7; the D is unclear. The CDR3 runs to 14 residues. From germline, CDR1 is SGDLS and CDR2 YYNGEE. V shed 0 bases and J shed 0 bases, with 7 bases lying between them.